This T cell receptor beta chain was sequenced for a study of Graves' ophthalmopathy and Graves' hyperthyroidism. CDR3 regions of TCR beta were amplified from RNA transcripts. Amplification began with first-round RT-PCR using HTBI primers, then second-round multiplex PCR was performed. TCRdb re-derived calls from the multiplex PCR reads in MiXCR, one entry per CDR3 protein. The sample lists about 380,000 distinct CDR3 sequences; just over 15% were seen once. The table lists this clonotype with many counts. V shed 3 bases and J 8 bases; nucleotides not matched to a gene: 4. Germline CDR1 reads SGHVS; CDR2 reads FQNEAQ. The CDR3 is 14 amino acids. Other autoimmune diseases, uncontrolled infections, pregnancy or lactation led to the exclusion of patients.

The sequence came from a woman younger than 35 with stable Graves' hyperthyroidism. The sample was peripheral blood. The rearrangement uses TRBV7-8 and TRBJ2-4, with 10 positions matching TRBD2. The CDR3 DNA sequence: TGTGCCAGCAGCTTGCGGACTAGCGGTTACATTCAGTACTTC. Translation: CASSLRTSGYIQYF. The whole variable domain, remainder taken from reference TRBV7-8 and TRBJ2-4, is GAGVSQSPRYKVAKRGQDVALRCDPISGHVSLFWYQQALGQGPEFLTYFQNEAQLDKSGLPSDRFFAERPEGSVSTLKIQRTQQEDSAVYLCASSLRTSGYIQYFGAGTRLSVL.